This T cell receptor beta chain derives from a study of T cells in Graves' hyperthyroidism and ophthalmopathy. What was amplified from RNA transcripts were TCR beta CDR3 regions. TCR CDR3 regions were first amplified by RT-PCR with HTBI primers. TCRdb re-analysed the multiplex PCR reads in MiXCR, keeping a single row per CDR3 protein. Of about 92,000 distinct CDR3 sequences in the sample, 51% were seen once. Cells are PBMCs isolated from 10 ml of fresh blood. Whole-study results and caveats: The model foresaw ophthalmopathy a median 6.5 months prior to onset. Most thyroid clonotypes expanded above 0.001 appeared in blood too.

This clonotype is termed medium-sized. Its antigen is not known. This TCR was recovered from a middle-aged woman with Graves' hyperthyroidism. The specimen was blood.

This CDR3 is CSVIVAGTAYGYTF. The CDR3 nucleotides are TGCAGCGTCATCGTAGCAGGGACTGCGTATGGCTACACCTTC. The chain couples TRBV29-1 to TRBJ1-2; a possible D gene is TRBD1 (5 bases). Looked up from germline, CDR1 is SQVTM and CDR2 is ANQGSEA. Trimming shortened V by 6 bases and J by 5 bases, and 19 bases separated the two germline ends. The CDR3 loop spans 14 amino acids.